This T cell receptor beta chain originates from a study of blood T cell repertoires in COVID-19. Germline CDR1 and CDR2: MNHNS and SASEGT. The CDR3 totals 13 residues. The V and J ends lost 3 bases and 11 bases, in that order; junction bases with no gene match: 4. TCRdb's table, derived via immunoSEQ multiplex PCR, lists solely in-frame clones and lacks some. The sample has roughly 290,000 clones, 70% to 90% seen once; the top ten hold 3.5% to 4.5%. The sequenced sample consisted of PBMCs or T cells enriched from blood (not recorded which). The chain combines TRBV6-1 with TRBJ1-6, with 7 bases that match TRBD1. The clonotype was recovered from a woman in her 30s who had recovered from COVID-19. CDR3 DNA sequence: TGTGCCAGCAGTGACAGACAGGGCCCACCCCTCCACTTT. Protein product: CASSDRQGPPLHF.